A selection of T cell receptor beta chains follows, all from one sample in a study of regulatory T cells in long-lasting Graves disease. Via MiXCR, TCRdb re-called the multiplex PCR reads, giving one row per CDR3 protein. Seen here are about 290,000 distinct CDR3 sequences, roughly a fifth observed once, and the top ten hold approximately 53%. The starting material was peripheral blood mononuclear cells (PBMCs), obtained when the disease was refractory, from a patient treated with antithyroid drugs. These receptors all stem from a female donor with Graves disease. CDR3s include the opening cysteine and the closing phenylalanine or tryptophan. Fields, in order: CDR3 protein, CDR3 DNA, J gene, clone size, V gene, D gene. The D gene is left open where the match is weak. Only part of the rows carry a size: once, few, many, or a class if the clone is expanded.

cdr3_aa: CASSLQGRSYEQYF
cdr3_nt: TGTGCCAGCAGCTTACAGGGTCGCTCCTACGAGCAGTACTTC
j_call: TRBJ2-7
clone_size: few
v_call: TRBV7-8
d_call: .

cdr3_aa: CASSQREEKLFF
cdr3_nt: TGTGCCAGCAGCCAACGAGAAGAAAAACTGTTTTTT
j_call: TRBJ1-4
clone_size: many
v_call: TRBV12-3/TRBV12-4
d_call: .

cdr3_aa: CASSLAGSAYEQYF
cdr3_nt: TGCGCCAGCAGCTTGGCGGGAAGCGCCTACGAGCAGTACTTC
j_call: TRBJ2-7
clone_size: few
v_call: TRBV5-1
d_call: .

cdr3_aa: CAIQAPGELFF
cdr3_nt: TGTGCCATCCAGGCCCCCGGGGAGCTGTTTTTT
j_call: TRBJ2-2
clone_size: .
v_call: TRBV11-2
d_call: .

cdr3_aa: CASLPGQYTGELFF
cdr3_nt: TGTGCCAGCCTCCCGGGACAGTACACCGGGGAGCTGTTTTTT
j_call: TRBJ2-2
clone_size: few
v_call: TRBV6-1
d_call: TRBD1

cdr3_aa: CASSATGQGYEQYF
cdr3_nt: TGTGCCAGTAGTGCAACGGGACAGGGCTACGAGCAGTACTTC
j_call: TRBJ2-7
clone_size: .
v_call: TRBV19
d_call: TRBD1

cdr3_aa: CAWSDTGDGGYTF
cdr3_nt: TGTGCCTGGAGTGACACAGGGGACGGCGGCTACACCTTC
j_call: TRBJ1-2
clone_size: .
v_call: TRBV30
d_call: TRBD1

cdr3_aa: CASRQGIAYEQYF
cdr3_nt: TGTGCCAGCAGACAGGGGATCGCCTACGAGCAGTACTTC
j_call: TRBJ2-7
clone_size: many
v_call: TRBV2
d_call: TRBD1

cdr3_aa: CASSLAGPFGDTIYF
cdr3_nt: TGTGCCAGCAGTTTAGCCGGACCATTTGGAGACACCATATATTTT
j_call: TRBJ1-3
clone_size: .
v_call: TRBV12-3/TRBV12-4
d_call: .

cdr3_aa: CASSMSLEVAKNIQYF
cdr3_nt: TGTGCCAGTAGTATGTCCCTAGAGGTAGCCAAAAACATTCAGTACTTC
j_call: TRBJ2-4
clone_size: .
v_call: TRBV19
d_call: .

cdr3_aa: CSVDVGKGGYTF
cdr3_nt: TGCAGCGTTGATGTGGGGAAGGGTGGCTACACCTTC
j_call: TRBJ1-2
clone_size: many
v_call: TRBV29-1
d_call: .

cdr3_aa: CASTLSGSYNEQFF
cdr3_nt: TGTGCCAGCACCCTTAGCGGGTCCTACAATGAGCAGTTCTTC
j_call: TRBJ2-1
clone_size: .
v_call: TRBV28
d_call: TRBD2

cdr3_aa: CASMGGGAGNQPQHF
cdr3_nt: TGTGCCAGCATGGGAGGGGGAGCAGGCAATCAGCCCCAGCATTTT
j_call: TRBJ1-5
clone_size: many
v_call: TRBV2
d_call: .

cdr3_aa: CASSTGTGLGYTF
cdr3_nt: TGTGCCAGCAGCACAGGAACGGGCCTCGGCTACACCTTC
j_call: TRBJ1-2
clone_size: many
v_call: TRBV28
d_call: .

cdr3_aa: CASRSSGRVHEQYF
cdr3_nt: TGTGCCAGCAGATCTAGCGGGAGAGTCCACGAGCAGTACTTC
j_call: TRBJ2-7
clone_size: few
v_call: TRBV6-1
d_call: TRBD2

cdr3_aa: CASNSPAGPSYEQYF
cdr3_nt: TGTGCCAGCAACTCCCCAGCGGGGCCCTCCTACGAGCAGTACTTC
j_call: TRBJ2-7
clone_size: many
v_call: TRBV28
d_call: TRBD2

cdr3_aa: CRGDRNYEQYF
cdr3_nt: TGCAGAGGAGACAGAAATTACGAGCAGTACTTC
j_call: TRBJ2-7
clone_size: .
v_call: TRBV20-1
d_call: .

cdr3_aa: CASSPPVATGGYYGYTF
cdr3_nt: TGTGCCAGCTCACCACCGGTGGCGACAGGGGGCTACTATGGCTACACCTTC
j_call: TRBJ1-2
clone_size: .
v_call: TRBV18
d_call: TRBD1

cdr3_aa: CSERRGTGAGYTF
cdr3_nt: TGCAGCGAACGACGGGGGACAGGTGCTGGCTACACCTTC
j_call: TRBJ1-2
clone_size: .
v_call: TRBV20-1
d_call: TRBD1

cdr3_aa: CASSQDLAGWGVGKNIQYF
cdr3_nt: TGTGCCAGCAGCCAAGATCTAGCGGGGTGGGGGGTAGGCAAAAACATTCAGTACTTC
j_call: TRBJ2-4
clone_size: few
v_call: TRBV3-1
d_call: TRBD2

cdr3_aa: CASSETLGTEAFF
cdr3_nt: TGTGCCAGTAGCGAAACATTGGGCACTGAAGCTTTCTTT
j_call: TRBJ1-1
clone_size: .
v_call: TRBV19
d_call: .

cdr3_aa: CASSQATAGPQNEQYF
cdr3_nt: TGTGCCAGCAGCCAAGCAACTGCGGGACCTCAGAACGAGCAGTACTTC
j_call: TRBJ2-7
clone_size: few
v_call: TRBV14
d_call: .

cdr3_aa: CASSFLFSGRETQYF
cdr3_nt: TGTGCCAGCAGTTTTCTCTTTAGCGGGAGGGAGACCCAGTACTTC
j_call: TRBJ2-5
clone_size: few
v_call: TRBV6-2/TRBV6-3
d_call: TRBD2

cdr3_aa: CASSPRRSLVEAFF
cdr3_nt: TGTGCCAGCAGTCCAAGACGGAGCCTGGTGGAAGCTTTCTTT
j_call: TRBJ1-1
clone_size: .
v_call: TRBV6-1
d_call: .

cdr3_aa: CASTPFPRAYEQYF
cdr3_nt: TGTGCCAGCACCCCTTTCCCGAGGGCTTACGAGCAGTACTTC
j_call: TRBJ2-7
clone_size: .
v_call: TRBV27
d_call: .

cdr3_aa: CASSLYRLGTARSYEQYF
cdr3_nt: TGTGCCAGCAGTTTATACAGGCTCGGGACAGCACGCTCCTACGAGCAGTACTTC
j_call: TRBJ2-7
clone_size: many
v_call: TRBV28
d_call: TRBD1

cdr3_aa: CASSLRTGEQYF
cdr3_nt: TGTGCCAGCAGCTTGAGAACGGGGGAGCAGTACTTC
j_call: TRBJ2-7
clone_size: .
v_call: TRBV5-4
d_call: .

cdr3_aa: CASSYGPIQDRNYGYTF
cdr3_nt: TGTGCCAGCAGTTACGGTCCCATCCAGGACCGAAACTATGGCTACACCTTC
j_call: TRBJ1-2
clone_size: many
v_call: TRBV6-5
d_call: .

cdr3_aa: CSARGSGGTTDTQYF
cdr3_nt: TGCAGTGCTAGGGGTTCAGGGGGCACTACAGATACGCAGTATTTT
j_call: TRBJ2-3
clone_size: .
v_call: TRBV20-1
d_call: TRBD1

cdr3_aa: CASSFDRFYGYTF
cdr3_nt: TGTGCCAGCAGTTTTGATAGGTTCTATGGCTACACCTTC
j_call: TRBJ1-2
clone_size: many
v_call: TRBV28
d_call: .

cdr3_aa: CASSPPGDSNYGYTF
cdr3_nt: TGTGCCAGCAGTCCCCCAGGGGATTCTAACTATGGCTACACCTTC
j_call: TRBJ1-2
clone_size: many
v_call: TRBV6-1
d_call: .

cdr3_aa: CASSRERLSYEQYF
cdr3_nt: TGCGCCAGCAGCCGGGAGAGACTCTCCTACGAGCAGTACTTC
j_call: TRBJ2-7
clone_size: .
v_call: TRBV4-3
d_call: .

cdr3_aa: CASTNEGGDYEQYF
cdr3_nt: TGTGCCAGCACCAACGAGGGGGGGGACTACGAGCAGTACTTC
j_call: TRBJ2-7
clone_size: many
v_call: TRBV12-3/TRBV12-4
d_call: .

cdr3_aa: CASSFNPTSGANVLTF
cdr3_nt: TGTGCCAGCAGCTTTAACCCGACGTCTGGGGCCAACGTCCTGACTTTC
j_call: TRBJ2-6
clone_size: .
v_call: TRBV5-5
d_call: .

cdr3_aa: CASSQEIEQFF
cdr3_nt: TGTGCCAGCAGCCAAGAGATTGAGCAGTTCTTC
j_call: TRBJ2-1
clone_size: .
v_call: TRBV3-1
d_call: .

cdr3_aa: CASSFSDHLSYEQYF
cdr3_nt: TGTGCCAGCAGCTTTTCGGACCACCTCTCCTACGAGCAGTACTTC
j_call: TRBJ2-7
clone_size: few
v_call: TRBV7-2
d_call: .

cdr3_aa: CSARDRLAGGEETQYF
cdr3_nt: TGCAGTGCTAGAGATCGTCTAGCGGGAGGGGAGGAGACCCAGTACTTC
j_call: TRBJ2-5
clone_size: many
v_call: TRBV20-1
d_call: TRBD2

cdr3_aa: CASRLGIANTGELFF
cdr3_nt: TGTGCCAGCAGGTTAGGGATTGCGAACACCGGGGAGCTGTTTTTT
j_call: TRBJ2-2
clone_size: .
v_call: TRBV7-6
d_call: .

cdr3_aa: CASSGRGGVGELFF
cdr3_nt: TGTGCCAGTAGTGGCAGGGGGGGCGTCGGGGAGCTGTTTTTT
j_call: TRBJ2-2
clone_size: .
v_call: TRBV19
d_call: .

cdr3_aa: CASSLDLAGGTYNEQFF
cdr3_nt: TGTGCCAGCAGCCTAGACTTAGCGGGAGGGACCTACAATGAGCAGTTCTTC
j_call: TRBJ2-1
clone_size: .
v_call: TRBV7-9
d_call: TRBD2

cdr3_aa: CASSFGAQGISEAFF
cdr3_nt: TGCGCCAGCAGCTTCGGTGCCCAGGGTATATCTGAAGCTTTCTTT
j_call: TRBJ1-1
clone_size: .
v_call: TRBV5-1
d_call: .

cdr3_aa: CASSYLGIRTYEQYF
cdr3_nt: TGTGCCAGCAGTTACTTAGGGATCCGGACCTACGAGCAGTACTTC
j_call: TRBJ2-7
clone_size: .
v_call: TRBV6-5
d_call: .